This is a list of T cell receptor beta chains from one sample in a study of blood T cell repertoires in COVID-19. Using immunoSEQ multiplex PCR, the repertoire was profiled, and TCRdb retains in-frame clones only, with some absent. The sample yields 80,000 or so clones, more than 80% seen once. Sequenced input: peripheral blood. The receptors were sampled from a woman aged 70-85 years with acute or convalescent COVID-19. Each CDR3 is given with its conserved first and last residue. D genes are given only for firm matches. Size is omitted from some rows. Given values are once, few, many or a class for expanded clones.

clone size	D gene	J gene	V gene	CDR3 DNA	CDR3 protein
-	-	TRBJ1-5	TRBV7-2	TGTGCCAGCAGCTTAGCTAAGGGGAATAGCAATCAGCCCCAGCATTTT	CASSLAKGNSNQPQHF
-	TRBD1	TRBJ2-5	TRBV4-2	TGTGCCAGCAGCGAGGGACAGGGCCAAGAGACCCAGTACTTC	CASSEGQGQETQYF
-	-	TRBJ1-5	TRBV5-6	TGTGCCAGCAGCCTAGGGACAATCCAGCCCCAGCATTTT	CASSLGTIQPQHF
-	-	TRBJ2-7	TRBV19	TGTGCCAGTAGTAACCCCGGACAGCGTGCCGAGCAGTACTTC	CASSNPGQRAEQYF
-	-	TRBJ1-4	TRBV5-1	TGCGCCAGCAGCCCCGACAAGGCGGGCGAAAAACTGTTTTTT	CASSPDKAGEKLFF
-	TRBD1	TRBJ1-6	TRBV5-1	TGCGCCAGCAGCCTAGGGACAGGGCGACTCCACTTT	CASSLGTGRLHF
-	TRBD1	TRBJ1-1	TRBV15	TGTGCCACCAGCCCTTACCCCGGGACAGCCGGCGGTCCAGCTTTCTTT	CATSPYPGTAGGPAFF
-	-	TRBJ1-2	TRBV5-6	TGTGCCAGCAGCTTGGGACAGCCCTATGGCTACACCTTC	CASSLGQPYGYTF
few	-	TRBJ1-2	TRBV10-3	TGTGCCATCAGCTTTGCCAGCGACTATGGCTACACCTTC	CAISFASDYGYTF
-	-	TRBJ1-2	TRBV4-3	TGCGCCAGCAGCCAAGGTGATGCAGGGCTCTATGGCTACACCTTC	CASSQGDAGLYGYTF
-	-	TRBJ1-1	TRBV29-1	TGCAGCGTTGTACGATGGCAGGGGATGGACAAGGGAGCTTTCTTT	CSVVRWQGMDKGAFF
-	-	TRBJ1-3	TRBV9	TGTGCCAGCAGCGTAGATTCCGGGTTTGGAAACACCATATATTTT	CASSVDSGFGNTIYF
-	TRBD2	TRBJ2-1	TRBV2	TGTGCCAGCAGCGGTCTAGCGGGCTTTTACAATGAGCAGTTCTTC	CASSGLAGFYNEQFF
-	TRBD1	TRBJ1-2	TRBV7-2	TGTGCCAGCAGCTGGGACAGCACCTATGGCTACACCTTC	CASSWDSTYGYTF
few	-	TRBJ1-6	TRBV2	TGTGCCAGCTTGGACAGACAATCACCCCTCCACTTT	CASLDRQSPLHF
-	TRBD2	TRBJ2-7	TRBV15	TGTGCCACCAGCAGAGATGCTGGAGGGACTAGCGACTACGAGCAGTACTTC	CATSRDAGGTSDYEQYF
-	-	TRBJ1-2	TRBV11-3	TGTGCCAGCAGCCAAGGAGGGTCCCCAGTCTATGGCTACACCTTC	CASSQGGSPVYGYTF
-	TRBD1	TRBJ2-5	TRBV7-3	TGTGCCAGCAGCTCTTTGGGGACAGCTCAAGAGACCCAGTACTTC	CASSSLGTAQETQYF
-	-	TRBJ1-2	TRBV14	TGTGCCAGCAGCCATGGTTCCCGGCGGGGGGCATATGGCTACACCTTC	CASSHGSRRGAYGYTF
few	-	TRBJ1-2	TRBV7-8	TGTGCCAGCAGCTTAGCGGCAGAGGCCTATGGCTACACCTTC	CASSLAAEAYGYTF
-	TRBD2	TRBJ2-1	TRBV15	TGTGCCACCAGCGGAAATGCACAACTAGCGGGGTACAATGAGCAGTTCTTC	CATSGNAQLAGYNEQFF
-	-	TRBJ2-7	TRBV6-5	TGTGCCAGCAGTTACGGGCAGGGGTCCTACGAGCAGTACTTC	CASSYGQGSYEQYF
-	TRBD2	TRBJ2-1	TRBV6-1	TGTGCCAGCAGTGAACGGGGGCTAGCGGGGGGCCGAGCGCAGTTCTTC	CASSERGLAGGRAQFF
-	TRBD2	TRBJ2-3	TRBV9	TGTGCCAGCAGCGTATCAGCGGGGCGAAACGAGGCAGATACGCAGTATTTT	CASSVSAGRNEADTQYF
-	-	TRBJ2-5	TRBV29-1	TGCAGCGTACACGGGGGGCGCCAAGAGACCCAGTACTTC	CSVHGGRQETQYF
few	TRBD2	TRBJ2-5	TRBV5-4	TGTGCCAGCAGCCCCGGGACTAGCGGGAGACAAGAGACCCAGTACTTC	CASSPGTSGRQETQYF
-	-	TRBJ1-1	TRBV15	TGTGCCACCGCTAGGGCGCGGGCTGAAGCTTTCTTT	CATARARAEAFF
-	-	TRBJ1-5	TRBV11-2	TGTGCCAGCAGCTTAGGTGCGGGGGGGAGCAATCAGCCCCAGCATTTT	CASSLGAGGSNQPQHF
-	-	TRBJ2-7	TRBV10-3	TGTGCCATCAGTGTTAACAATTACGAGCAGTACTTC	CAISVNNYEQYF
-	-	TRBJ1-5	TRBV24-1	TGTGCCACCAGTGGCTTAGATCAGCCCCAGCATTTT	CATSGLDQPQHF
-	TRBD2	TRBJ2-1	TRBV4-3	TGCGCCAGCAGCCAAGATTGGGGAGGGAGTGAGCAGTTCTTC	CASSQDWGGSEQFF
once	TRBD1	TRBJ1-6	TRBV6-5	TGTGCCAGCAGGCGGGACAGGGAAATTTCACCCCTCCACTTT	CASRRDREISPLHF
-	-	TRBJ1-1	TRBV7-3	TGTGCCAGCAGCACCCAACAGGGTACTGAAGCTTTCTTT	CASSTQQGTEAFF
-	-	TRBJ1-6	TRBV7-9	TGTGCCAGCAGCTCGGACTTGTCCCTCCACTTT	CASSSDLSLHF
-	-	TRBJ2-5	TRBV19	TGTGCCAGTACTCCTTCTGGTCTTCGGGAGACCCAGTACTTC	CASTPSGLRETQYF
-	-	TRBJ2-3	TRBV5-1	TGCGCCAGCAGCTGGGGGCCCGGACTTAACACAGATACGCAGTATTTT	CASSWGPGLNTDTQYF
-	-	TRBJ1-1	TRBV19	TGTGCCAGTAGTATAGTGGCAGGCAGCACTGAAGCTTTCTTT	CASSIVAGSTEAFF
-	-	TRBJ1-1	TRBV14	TGTGCCAGCAGCCAAGGGGCGAACACTGAAGCTTTCTTT	CASSQGANTEAFF
-	TRBD1	TRBJ1-1	TRBV11-3	TGTGCCAGCAGCTTCGGACAGGGTAACACTGAAGCTTTCTTT	CASSFGQGNTEAFF
-	-	TRBJ1-5	TRBV6-6	TGTGCCAGCAGAGAGGGAGTCTCCTATCAGCCCCAGCATTTT	CASREGVSYQPQHF
-	TRBD2	TRBJ2-7	TRBV6-6	TGTGCCAGCAGTTTAGCGGGGGGTTCCTACGAGCAGTACTTC	CASSLAGGSYEQYF
-	-	TRBJ1-2	TRBV4-2	TGTGCCAGCAGCCAAGATGTTCAGGGTCTTAATGGCTACACCTTC	CASSQDVQGLNGYTF
-	TRBD1	TRBJ1-5	TRBV24-1	TGTGCCACCAGTGGCGGGACAGGGGACAATCAGCCCCAGCATTTT	CATSGGTGDNQPQHF
few	TRBD2	TRBJ2-1	TRBV9	TGTGCCAGCAGCGTCTCCGGGACTAGTTACTACAATGAGCAGTTCTTC	CASSVSGTSYYNEQFF
-	TRBD2	TRBJ2-1	TRBV9	TGTGCCAGCAGCGTAGCCCTAGCGGGGGGACATGAGCAGTTCTTC	CASSVALAGGHEQFF
once	-	TRBJ1-2	TRBV27	TGTGCCAGCAGTTTAGGGGCAGCGAACTATGGCTACACCTTC	CASSLGAANYGYTF
-	TRBD2	TRBJ2-1	TRBV2	TGTGCCAGCAATTCTCTAGCGGGGGAACACAATGAGCAGTTCTTC	CASNSLAGEHNEQFF
-	TRBD2	TRBJ2-3	TRBV7-2	TGTGCCAGCGGACGGACTAGCGGTTCTAGCACAGATACGCAGTATTTT	CASGRTSGSSTDTQYF
-	TRBD2	TRBJ2-2	TRBV29-1	TGCAGCGTTGTGCTAGCGGGGGGGCGGCGGGACGGGGAGCTGTTTTTT	CSVVLAGGRRDGELFF
once	-	TRBJ2-7	TRBV27	TGTGCCAGCAGTTTATCGGGGAGCGGTGTAGGCTACGAGCAGTACTTC	CASSLSGSGVGYEQYF
-	-	TRBJ2-2	TRBV7-2	TGTGCCAGCAGCTTGAGCGCCACGAACACCGGGGAGCTGTTTTTT	CASSLSATNTGELFF
-	-	TRBJ1-4	TRBV12-3/TRBV12-4	TGTGCCAGCAGCTTCTCCTTATCCGAAAAACTGTTTTTT	CASSFSLSEKLFF
-	TRBD1	TRBJ1-5	TRBV19	TGTGCCAGTACCCAAGCGCCGGGACAGGGATATCAGCCCCAGCATTTT	CASTQAPGQGYQPQHF
once	-	TRBJ1-1	TRBV12-3/TRBV12-4	TGTGCCAGCAGTTTAGGAGGGAACACTGAAGCTTTCTTT	CASSLGGNTEAFF
-	TRBD1	TRBJ2-2	TRBV6-6	TGTGCCAGCAGCCCTCGTACAGGGGGAGGACCCGGGGAGCTGTTTTTT	CASSPRTGGGPGELFF
-	TRBD1	TRBJ1-4	TRBV5-6	TGTGCCAGCAGCTTGGGACAGGGGGCTTCTGAAAAACTGTTTTTT	CASSLGQGASEKLFF
-	TRBD1	TRBJ1-2	TRBV25-1	TGTGCCAGCAGTCCGGACAGGGAAAGATCGAATGGCTACACCTTC	CASSPDRERSNGYTF